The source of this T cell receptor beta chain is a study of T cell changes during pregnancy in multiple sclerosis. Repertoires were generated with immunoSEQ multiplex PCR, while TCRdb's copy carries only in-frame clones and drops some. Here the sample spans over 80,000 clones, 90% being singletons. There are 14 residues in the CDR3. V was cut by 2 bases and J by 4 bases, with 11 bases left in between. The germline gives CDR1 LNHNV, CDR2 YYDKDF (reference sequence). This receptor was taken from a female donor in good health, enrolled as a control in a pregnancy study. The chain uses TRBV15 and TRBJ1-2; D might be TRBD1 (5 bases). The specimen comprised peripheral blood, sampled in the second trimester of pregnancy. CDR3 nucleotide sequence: TGTGCCACCAGCAGACCAGGGATCCTCTATGGCTACACCTTC. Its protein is CATSRPGILYGYTF.